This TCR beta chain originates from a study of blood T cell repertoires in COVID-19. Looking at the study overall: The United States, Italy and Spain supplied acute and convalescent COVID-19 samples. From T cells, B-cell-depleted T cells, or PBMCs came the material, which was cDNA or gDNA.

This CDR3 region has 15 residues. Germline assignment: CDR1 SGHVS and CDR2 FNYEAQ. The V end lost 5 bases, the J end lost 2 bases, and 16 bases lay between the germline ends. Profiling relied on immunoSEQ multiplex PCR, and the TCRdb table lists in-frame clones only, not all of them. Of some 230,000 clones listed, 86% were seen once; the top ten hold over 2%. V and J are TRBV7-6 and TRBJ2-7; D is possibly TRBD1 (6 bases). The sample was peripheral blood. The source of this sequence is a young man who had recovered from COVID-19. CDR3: CASSIQLDRAYEQYF. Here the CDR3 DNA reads TGTGCCAGCAGCATACAACTGGACAGAGCCTACGAGCAGTACTTC.